These 8 T cell receptor beta chains share one sample of origin, sequenced in a study of read filtering for tumor transcriptome and immune sequencing. From approximately 430 ng of RNA, a library with molecular barcoded alpha/delta and beta/gamma adaptors was made. TCRdb re-called the reads through MiXCR, storing one row per CDR3 protein. This table holds 15,000 or so distinct CDR3 sequences, 20% found once. The sample was a population of CD138-negative cells sorted from bone marrow. These receptors originate from a donor aged 40 or over with multiple myeloma.

A note on this clonotype: A far more abundant clone sits one base away, making this likely a read error. The V call is TRBV6-5, the J call TRBJ2-6; D is perhaps TRBD1 (5 bases). The V end lost 5 bases, the J end lost 2 bases, and 16 bases lay between the germline ends. In germline, CDR1 is MNHEY, CDR2 SVGAGI. This CDR3 comprises 17 residues. CDR3: CASSVGQGVPGANVLTF. CDR3 bases: TGTGCCAGCAGTGTTGGGCAAGGGGTCCCTGGGGCCAACGTCCTGACTTTC.

This clonotype has ten or more counts. This sequence joins TRBV4-1 and TRBJ1-1, with 7 nucleotides matching TRBD1. CDR1 and CDR2 from the germline V gene are MGHRA and YSYEKL. V gave up 2 bases and J gave up 3 bases; unmatched junction bases: 3. This CDR3 comprises 14 residues. The CDR3 bases are TGCGCCAGCAGCCAACAGGGGGTAGACACTGAAGCTTTCTTT. Amino acid sequence: CASSQQGVDTEAFF.

The table lists this clonotype with many counts. The V gene is TRBV30, the J gene TRBJ1-2; D not certain. The CDR3 runs to 13 residues. V was cut by 2 bases and J by 1 base, with 8 bases left in between. Germline V gene sequence: CDR1 GTSNPN, CDR2 SVGIG (reference sequence). The CDR3 region is CAWSLGVNYGYTF. In nucleotides, the CDR3 is TGTGCCTGGAGTCTGGGCGTTAACTATGGCTACACCTTC.

This clonotype was picked up many times. This rearrangement joins TRBV6-1 to TRBJ1-1, with no clear D. Germline CDR1 MNHNS, CDR2 SASEGT. This CDR3 contains 15 residues. Trimming removed 2 bases at V and 5 bases at J, with 15 bases between. The CDR3 loop is CASSERTALGTEAFF. The CDR3 bases are TGTGCCAGCAGTGAAAGGACGGCATTGGGGACTGAAGCTTTCTTT.

The gene calls are TRBV29-1 and TRBJ2-1, with TRBD1 identical over 7 bases. Germline V CDR1 and CDR2: SQVTM, ANQGSEA. With V trimmed by 4 bases and J by 0 bases, 3 bases remained unmatched. The CDR3 is made up of 14 amino acids. CDR3 loop: CSVVGTDSYNEQFF. CDR3 nucleotide sequence: TGCAGCGTTGTGGGGACAGACTCCTACAATGAGCAGTTCTTC.

This clonotype appeared many times. The chain recombines TRBV4-1 with TRBJ1-4; D call uncertain. V was trimmed by 0 bases and J by 5 bases, leaving 22 bases between them. Germline lookup yields CDR1 MGHRA and CDR2 YSYEKL. This CDR3 region has 19 residues. CDR3 sequence (DNA): TGCGCCAGCAGCCAAGATCGGGCGAGAATCCGAGTGGTCAATGAAAAACTGTTTTTT. This codes for CASSQDRARIRVVNEKLFF.

The chain joins TRBV2 to TRBJ1-5; 9 nucleotides line up with TRBD1. Unmatched junction bases numbered 2, after V lost 7 bases and J lost 4 bases. Germline CDR1 reads SNHLY; CDR2 reads FYNNEI. The CDR3 is 13 residues long. CDR3 DNA: TGTGCCAGCACCGGGACAGGGAATCAGCCCCAGCATTTT. Amino acid sequence: CASTGTGNQPQHF.

This clonotype was found many times. The chain recombines TRBV24-1 with TRBJ2-7, with D possibly matching TRBD2 (5 bases). Germline CDR1 reads KGHDR; CDR2 reads SFDVKD. CDR3 size: 13 residues. Trimming stripped 4 bases from V and 7 bases from J, with 13 bases between. The CDR3 coding sequence is TGTGCCACCAGTGACGCCGTTGGGAGAGAGCAGTACTTC. Translating it yields CATSDAVGREQYF.